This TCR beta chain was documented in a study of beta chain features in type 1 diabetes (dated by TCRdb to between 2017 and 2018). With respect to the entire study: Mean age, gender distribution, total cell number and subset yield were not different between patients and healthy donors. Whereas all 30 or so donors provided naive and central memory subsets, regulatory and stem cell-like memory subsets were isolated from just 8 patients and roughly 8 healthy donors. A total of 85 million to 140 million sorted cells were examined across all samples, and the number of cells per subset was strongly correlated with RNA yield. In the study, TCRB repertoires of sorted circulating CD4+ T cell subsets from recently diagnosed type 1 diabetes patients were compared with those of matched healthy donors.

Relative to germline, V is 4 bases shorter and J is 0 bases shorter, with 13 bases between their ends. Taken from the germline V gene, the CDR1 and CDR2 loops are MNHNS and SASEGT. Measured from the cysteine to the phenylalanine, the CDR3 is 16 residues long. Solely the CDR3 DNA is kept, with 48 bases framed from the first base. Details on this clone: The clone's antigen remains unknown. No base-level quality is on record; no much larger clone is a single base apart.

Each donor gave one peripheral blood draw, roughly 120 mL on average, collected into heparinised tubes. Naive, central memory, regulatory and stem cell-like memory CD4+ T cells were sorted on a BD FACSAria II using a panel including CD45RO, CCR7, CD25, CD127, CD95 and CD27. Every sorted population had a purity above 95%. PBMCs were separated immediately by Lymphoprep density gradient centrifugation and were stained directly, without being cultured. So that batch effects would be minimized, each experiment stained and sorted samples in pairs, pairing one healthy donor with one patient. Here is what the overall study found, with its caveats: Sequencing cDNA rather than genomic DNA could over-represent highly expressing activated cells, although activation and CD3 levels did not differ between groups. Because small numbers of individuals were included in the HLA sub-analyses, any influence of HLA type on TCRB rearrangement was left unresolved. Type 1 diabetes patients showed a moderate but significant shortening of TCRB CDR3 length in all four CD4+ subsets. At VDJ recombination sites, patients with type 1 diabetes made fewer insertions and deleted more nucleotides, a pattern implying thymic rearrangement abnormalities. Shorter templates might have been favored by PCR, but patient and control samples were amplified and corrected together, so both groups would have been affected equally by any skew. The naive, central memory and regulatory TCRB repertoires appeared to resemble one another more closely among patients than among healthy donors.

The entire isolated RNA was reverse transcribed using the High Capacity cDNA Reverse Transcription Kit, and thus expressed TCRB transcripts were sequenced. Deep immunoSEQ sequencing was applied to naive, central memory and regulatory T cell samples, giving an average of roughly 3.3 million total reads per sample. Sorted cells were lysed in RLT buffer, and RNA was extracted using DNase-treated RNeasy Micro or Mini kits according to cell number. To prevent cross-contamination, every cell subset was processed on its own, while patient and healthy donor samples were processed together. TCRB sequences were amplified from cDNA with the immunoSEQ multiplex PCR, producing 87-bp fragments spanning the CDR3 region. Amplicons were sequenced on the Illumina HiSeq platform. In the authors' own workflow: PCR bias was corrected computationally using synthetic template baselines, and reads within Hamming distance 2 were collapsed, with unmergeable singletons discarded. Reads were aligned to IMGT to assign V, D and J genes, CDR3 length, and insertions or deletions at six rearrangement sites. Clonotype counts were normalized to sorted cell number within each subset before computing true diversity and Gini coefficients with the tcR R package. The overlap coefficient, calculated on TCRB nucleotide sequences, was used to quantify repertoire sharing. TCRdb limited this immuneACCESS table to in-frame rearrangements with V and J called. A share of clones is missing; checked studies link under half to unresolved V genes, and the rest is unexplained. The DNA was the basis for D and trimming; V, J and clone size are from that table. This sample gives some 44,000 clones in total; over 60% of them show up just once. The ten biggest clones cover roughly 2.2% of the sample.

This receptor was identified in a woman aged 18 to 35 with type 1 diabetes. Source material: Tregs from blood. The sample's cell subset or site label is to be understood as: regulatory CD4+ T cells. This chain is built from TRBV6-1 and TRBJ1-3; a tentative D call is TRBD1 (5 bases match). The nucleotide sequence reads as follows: TGTGCCAGCAGTGTTCAGGGCCCTGACTCTGGAAACACCATATATTTT. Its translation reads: CASSVQGPDSGNTIYF.